This is a list of T cell receptor beta chains from one sample in a study of blood T cell repertoires in COVID-19. The protocol was immunoSEQ multiplex PCR, while the TCRdb copy is restricted to in-frame clones and leaves out a portion. Of 170,000 or so clones detected, about 90% appear once; the ten largest clones hold roughly 7%. The sequenced material came from PBMCs or T cells enriched from blood (not recorded which). The receptors were sampled from a woman aged 50 to 65 who had recovered from COVID-19. The CDR3 runs from the conserved cysteine through the conserved F or W. D genes are given only for firm matches. Size is omitted from some rows. Given values are once, few, many or a class for expanded clones.

V	D	J	size	DNA	CDR3
TRBV15	.	TRBJ2-1	.	TGTGCCACCAGCAGAGATCGAGCGGAGTGGGGAAATGAGCAGTTCTTC	CATSRDRAEWGNEQFF
TRBV28	TRBD1	TRBJ2-3	.	TGTGCCAGCAGTCGGACAGGGAGGAACACAGATACGCAGTATTTT	CASSRTGRNTDTQYF
TRBV28	TRBD1	TRBJ1-4	.	TGTGCCAGCAGTTCGACAGGGGCCGCTGAAAAACTGTTTTTT	CASSSTGAAEKLFF
TRBV10-3	TRBD2	TRBJ2-1	few	TGTGCCATCAGCCCTTCACCGGGAGGGAGGCAGTTCTTC	CAISPSPGGRQFF
TRBV9	.	TRBJ2-3	.	TGTGCCAGCTCACGACGACAGGAAGCCACAGATACGCAGTATTTT	CASSRRQEATDTQYF
TRBV30	TRBD2	TRBJ2-2	.	TGTGCCTGGCGCCCGGGGGGGGCGGTGAACACCGGGGAGCTGTTTTTT	CAWRPGGAVNTGELFF
TRBV30	.	TRBJ1-2	.	TGTGCCTGGAGTATGGGGCTGCTGTATGGCTACACCTTC	CAWSMGLLYGYTF
TRBV27	.	TRBJ2-7	.	TGTGCCAGCAGTTCCCCCCCGGGGGAGCAGTACTTC	CASSSPPGEQYF
TRBV11-2	.	TRBJ1-1	.	TGTGCCAGCAGCTTAGAGGGACTCCTGTGGACTGAAGCTTTCTTT	CASSLEGLLWTEAFF
TRBV5-1	TRBD2	TRBJ2-7	once	TGCGCCAGCAGTAGTCTTGCGGGGGACTCCTACGAGCAGTACTTC	CASSSLAGDSYEQYF
TRBV18	.	TRBJ1-2	.	TGTGCCAGCTCACCTGACGGGAAAGGCTACACCTTC	CASSPDGKGYTF
TRBV7-9	.	TRBJ2-7	.	TGTGCCAGCAGCTTTAGGGAGGAGAGCTCCTACGAGCAGTACTTC	CASSFREESSYEQYF
TRBV18	.	TRBJ1-2	.	TGTGCCAGCTCACCGGACAGTTGGGACTATGGCTACACCTTC	CASSPDSWDYGYTF
TRBV12-3/TRBV12-4	.	TRBJ2-7	.	TGTGCCAGCAGTTTATCGTACTCCTACGAGCAGTACTTC	CASSLSYSYEQYF
TRBV11-3	.	TRBJ1-6	.	TGTGCCAGCAGCCAGACCGGGATCACCCTCCACTTT	CASSQTGITLHF
TRBV10-3	.	TRBJ1-2	.	TGTGCCATCAGTGACAGGGGAAGTGACTATGGCTACACCTTC	CAISDRGSDYGYTF
TRBV6-2/TRBV6-3	.	TRBJ2-1	.	TGTGCCAGCAGTTATGTAATCTATGAGCAGTTCTTC	CASSYVIYEQFF
TRBV27	TRBD2	TRBJ2-1	.	TGTGCCAGCCGCTCCGGGACTAGCGGGATCAATGAGCAGTTCTTC	CASRSGTSGINEQFF
TRBV6-1	.	TRBJ2-5	.	TGTGCCAGCAGTGACCAGTACCAAGAGACCCAGTACTTC	CASSDQYQETQYF
TRBV4-1	.	TRBJ1-1	.	TGCGCCAGCAGCCAAGCCGGGAAGGTTGAAGCTTTCTTT	CASSQAGKVEAFF
TRBV7-3	TRBD2	TRBJ2-4	.	TGTGCCAGCAGCTTAGGGACTAGCGGGAACATTCAGTACTTC	CASSLGTSGNIQYF
TRBV2	.	TRBJ1-1	.	TGTGCCAGCAGCGCTTACCCTACAGGTGAAGCTTTCTTT	CASSAYPTGEAFF